This record concerns one T cell receptor beta chain sequence. Its antigen is unknown. The source of the sample is a study of CD8 T cells in ankylosing spondylitis. Study-wide results and caveats: Among TCR beta sequences, a motif of under 10 highly homologous variants appeared characteristic of ankylosing spondylitis blood. From matched ankylosing spondylitis synovial fluid, disease-linked clones were reportedly recovered at significantly enriched levels.

TCRdb re-called the 5' RACE reads through MiXCR, storing one row per CDR3 protein. Of 200,000 to 250,000 distinct CDR3 sequences detected, around 6.6% appear once; the ten largest clones hold about 14%. Deletions cut 1 base from V and 9 bases from J, with 7 bases between. This CDR3 is 11 amino acids long. Looked up from germline, CDR1 is SQVTM and CDR2 is ANQGSEA. This chain links TRBV29-1 with TRBJ2-1; D is uncertain. This receptor was taken from a male donor with ankylosing spondylitis. Sequencing was done on a sample of blood, either unsorted or a sorted T cell fraction (not recorded which). The DNA of the CDR3 is TGCAGCGTTGAAGGACTCCGTGAGCAGTTCTTC. Its protein product is CSVEGLREQFF.